Below, one T cell receptor (beta chain) is given with its context. Ten or more counts support this clonotype. Its antigen target is currently unknown. Within one base of it there is no much larger clone, and no base qualities were kept. This sample is part of a study of T cell repertoires in cytomegalovirus infection (dated by TCRdb to about 2019). Concerning the study at large: Donor HLA type was relevant to the analysis, because carriage of CMV infection together with the matching HLA type was indicated by public TCR beta signatures.

Summary of the overall study and its limitations: The ex vivo response was dominated by HLA-C-restricted CMV-specific TCR beta clonotypes, which also provided the single most frequent clonotype in two of eight donors. In both this cohort and an independent roughly 350-donor cohort, the cumulative frequency of public TCR beta family members distinguished carriers of CMV infection plus the relevant HLA type.

The CDR1 and CDR2 encoded by the germline V gene are SGHTA and FQGNSA. V is pared back by 2 bases and J by 6 bases, with 11 bases lying between the germline termini. The CDR3 has 14 amino acids, counting the end cysteine and phenylalanine. Only CDR3 DNA remains: 42 bases, in frame from the first base. Instrument on record: Illumina HiSeq 1500. TCRdb redid the processing of the public reads, applying fastp at Q25 and MiXCR, and retained in-frame beta chains. Rows are combined by CDR3 protein, so each entry shows the most common genes and DNA. A total of some 220,000 distinct CDR3 sequences appear in this sample, about 12% of them only once. Of the sample, about 1.5% falls within the top ten clones.

The receptor comes from a human donor in good health (CMV status not recorded). Some clones in this sample may be carry-over from other donors' samples. The chain employs TRBV7-2 and TRBJ2-1; the D gene is not confidently resolved. The sequenced sample was PBMCs. The CDR3 reads as follows: CASSLPLSPNEQFF. The nucleotides are TGTGCCAGCAGCTTACCCCTTTCTCCCAATGAGCAGTTCTTC. Where the CDR3 stops, the reference TRBV7-2 and TRBJ2-1 genes take over; the full variable domain is GAGVSQSPSNKVTEKGKDVELRCDPISGHTALYWYRQSLGQGLEFLIYFQGNSAPDKSGLPSDRFSAERTGGSVSTLTIQRTQQEDSAVYLCASSLPLSPNEQFFGPGTRLTVL.